This entry is about one T cell receptor (beta chain). What it recognizes is unknown. These data originate in a study of shared clonotypes between healthy human individuals. Naive CD8 populations comprised CD45RO-negative cells positively selected for CCR7, excluding terminally differentiated effector memory CD45RA+ cells. The protocol was immunoSEQ multiplex PCR, while the TCRdb copy is restricted to in-frame clones and leaves out a portion. The table records 1.5 million to 2.5 million clones, approximately 94% of them present only once. Germline V gene lookup returns CDR1 SGHDT and CDR2 YYEEEE. V was pared by 3 bases and J by 6 bases, with 6 bases between. The CDR3 runs 12 residues. Study-wide points: Large depth notwithstanding, sorted-subset sequencing proved incomplete by rarefaction.

This TCR was recovered from a man aged 18-30 years in good health. J is TRBJ1-4 and V is TRBV5-6; no reliable D call. Sequenced material: naive CD8+ T cells sorted from blood. The CDR3 here is CASSYTDEKLFF. The DNA for the CDR3 is TGTGCCAGCAGCTACACGGATGAAAAACTGTTTTTT.